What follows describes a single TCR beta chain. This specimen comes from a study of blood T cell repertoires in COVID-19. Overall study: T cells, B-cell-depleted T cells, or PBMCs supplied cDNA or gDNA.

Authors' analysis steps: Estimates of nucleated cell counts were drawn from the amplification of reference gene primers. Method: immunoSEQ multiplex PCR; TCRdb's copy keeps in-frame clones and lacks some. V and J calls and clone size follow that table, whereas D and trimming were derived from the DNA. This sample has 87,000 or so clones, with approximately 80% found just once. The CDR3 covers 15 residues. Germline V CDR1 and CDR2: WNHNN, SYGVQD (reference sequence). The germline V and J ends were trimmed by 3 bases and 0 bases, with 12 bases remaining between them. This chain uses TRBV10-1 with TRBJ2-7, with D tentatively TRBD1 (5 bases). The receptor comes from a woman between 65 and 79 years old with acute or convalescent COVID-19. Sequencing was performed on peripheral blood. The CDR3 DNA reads TGCGCCAGCAGTGACTCCGTGGACACCTCCTACGAGCAGTACTTC. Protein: CASSDSVDTSYEQYF.